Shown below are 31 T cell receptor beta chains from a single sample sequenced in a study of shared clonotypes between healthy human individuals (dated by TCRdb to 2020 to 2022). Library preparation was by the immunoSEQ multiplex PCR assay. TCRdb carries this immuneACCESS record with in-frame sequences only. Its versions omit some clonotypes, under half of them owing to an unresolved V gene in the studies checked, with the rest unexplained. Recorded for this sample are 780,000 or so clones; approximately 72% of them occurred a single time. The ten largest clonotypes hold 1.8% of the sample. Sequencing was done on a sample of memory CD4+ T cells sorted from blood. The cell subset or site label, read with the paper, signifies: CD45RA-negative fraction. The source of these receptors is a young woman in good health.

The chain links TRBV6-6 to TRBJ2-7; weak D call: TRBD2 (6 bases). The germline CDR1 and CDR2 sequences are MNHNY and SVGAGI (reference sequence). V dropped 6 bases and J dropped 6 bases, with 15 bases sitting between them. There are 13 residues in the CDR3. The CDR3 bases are TGTGCCAGCAGCCAAGGGGTGGAGGGCGAGCAGTACTTC. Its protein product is CASSQGVEGEQYF.

As DNA, the CDR3 is TGTGCCACGAGCGGGACAGGGTCTTTGCTGTTCACTAACACTGAAGCTTTCTTT. Translating it yields CATSGTGSLLFTNTEAFF. The chain couples TRBV19 to TRBJ1-1, with 9 bases lining up with TRBD1. The CDR3 contains 18 residues. V shed 10 bases and J 2 bases; nucleotides not matched to a gene: 20. Germline V gene sequence: CDR1 LNHDA, CDR2 SQIVND (reference sequence).

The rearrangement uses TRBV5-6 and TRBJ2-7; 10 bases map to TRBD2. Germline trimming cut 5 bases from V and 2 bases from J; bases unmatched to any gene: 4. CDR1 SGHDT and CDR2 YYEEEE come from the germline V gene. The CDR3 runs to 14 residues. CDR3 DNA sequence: TGTGCCAGCAGAGTAGCGGGAGGTACCTACGAGCAGTACTTC. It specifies CASRVAGGTYEQYF.

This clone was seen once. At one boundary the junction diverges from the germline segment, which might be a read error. CDR3 coding DNA: TGTGCCAGCTCATCACCGGGACGAGTAAATGGGGAGACCCAGTACTTC. This gives the protein CASSSPGRVNGETQYF. The V call is TRBV18, the J call TRBJ2-5; possibly TRBD1 or TRBD2 for D (5 bases each). Per the germline V gene, CDR1 is KGHSH and CDR2 is LQKENI. This CDR3 has 16 amino acids.

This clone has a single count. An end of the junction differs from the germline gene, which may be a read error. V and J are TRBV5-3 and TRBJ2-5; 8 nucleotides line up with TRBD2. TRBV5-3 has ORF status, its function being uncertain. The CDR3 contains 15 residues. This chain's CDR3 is CASSWASGSKETQYF. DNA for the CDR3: TGTGCCAGCAGCTGGGCAAGCGGGAGCAAGGAGACCCAGTACTTC.

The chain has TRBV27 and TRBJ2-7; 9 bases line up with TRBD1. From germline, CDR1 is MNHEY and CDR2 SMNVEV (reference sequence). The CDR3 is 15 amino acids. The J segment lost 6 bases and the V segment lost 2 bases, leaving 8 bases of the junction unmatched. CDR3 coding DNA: TGTGCCAGCAGTTTAGCACGGACAGGGGCTCCCGAGCAGTACTTC. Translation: CASSLARTGAPEQYF.

CDR3 DNA: TGTGCCAGCAATTCGGAGGGCACAGATACGCAGTATTTT. This sequence encodes CASNSEGTDTQYF. The chain has TRBV2 and TRBJ2-3; D is possibly TRBD2 (5 bases). The CDR3 spans 13 residues. The germline gives CDR1 SNHLY, CDR2 FYNNEI. V gave up 7 bases and J gave up 1 base, with 9 bases separating them.

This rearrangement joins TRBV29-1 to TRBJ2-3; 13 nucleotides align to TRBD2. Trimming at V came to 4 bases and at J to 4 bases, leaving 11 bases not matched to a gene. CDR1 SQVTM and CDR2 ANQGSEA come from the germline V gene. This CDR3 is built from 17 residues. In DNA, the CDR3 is TGCAGCGTTGGGTCGGGACTAGCGGGAAGGTCTTCAGATACGCAGTATTTT. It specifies CSVGSGLAGRSSDTQYF.

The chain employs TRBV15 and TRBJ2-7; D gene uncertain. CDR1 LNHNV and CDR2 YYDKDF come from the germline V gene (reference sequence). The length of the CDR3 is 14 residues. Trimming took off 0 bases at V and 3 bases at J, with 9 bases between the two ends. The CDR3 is CATSRDKTGYEQYF. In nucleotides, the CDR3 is TGTGCCACCAGCAGAGATAAGACGGGCTACGAGCAGTACTTC.

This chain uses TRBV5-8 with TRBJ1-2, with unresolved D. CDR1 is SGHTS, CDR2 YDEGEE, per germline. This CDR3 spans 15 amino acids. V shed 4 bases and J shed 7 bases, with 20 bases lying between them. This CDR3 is CASSRRYSQLGGYTF. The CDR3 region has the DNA TGTGCCAGCAGCCGCCGCTACTCTCAACTTGGTGGCTACACCTTC.

This chain's CDR3 is CASSLLLSGGSSYEQYF. CDR3 DNA: TGTGCCAGCAGTTTGCTTTTGTCGGGCGGGAGCTCCTACGAGCAGTACTTC. The V call is TRBV28, the J call TRBJ2-7; 7 bases map to TRBD2. Unmatched junction bases numbered 11, after V lost 3 bases and J lost 0 bases. Germline V gene sequence: CDR1 MDHEN, CDR2 SYDVKM. This CDR3 comprises 17 residues.

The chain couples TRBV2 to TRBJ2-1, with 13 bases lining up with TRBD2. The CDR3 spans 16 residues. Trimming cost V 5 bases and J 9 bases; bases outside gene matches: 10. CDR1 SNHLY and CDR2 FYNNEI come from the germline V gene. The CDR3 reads CASSSGTSGILGEQFF. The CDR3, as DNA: TGTGCCAGCAGTTCTGGGACTAGCGGGATTCTCGGTGAGCAGTTCTTC.

CDR3 DNA: TGTGCCAGCAGTGGAATTGGGACAGGGAGCGCAGATACGCAGTATTTT. Translated, it gives CASSGIGTGSADTQYF. V gene TRBV27 combines with J gene TRBJ2-3; 9 nucleotides line up with TRBD1. Losses at the gene ends were 5 bases for V and 4 bases for J; bases not matched to a gene: 10. CDR1 MNHEY and CDR2 SMNVEV come from the germline V gene (reference sequence). CDR3 length: 16 amino acids.

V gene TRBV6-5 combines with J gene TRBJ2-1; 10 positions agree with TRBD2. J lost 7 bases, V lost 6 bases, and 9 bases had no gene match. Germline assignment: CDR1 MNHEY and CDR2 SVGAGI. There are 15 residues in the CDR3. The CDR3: CASRTPGLARNEQFF. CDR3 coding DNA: TGTGCCAGCAGAACGCCGGGACTAGCGCGAAATGAGCAGTTCTTC.

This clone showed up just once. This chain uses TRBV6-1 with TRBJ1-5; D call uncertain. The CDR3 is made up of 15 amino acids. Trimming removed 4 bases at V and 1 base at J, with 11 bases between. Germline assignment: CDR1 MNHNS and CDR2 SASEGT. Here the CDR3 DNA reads TGTGCCAGCAGTGCCCGGGGAGGGAGCAATCAGCCCCAGCATTTT. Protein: CASSARGGSNQPQHF.

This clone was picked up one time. CDR3 DNA: TGTGCCAGCAGCTTAGGGACAGCTTTCTACGAGCAGTACTTC. Protein product: CASSLGTAFYEQYF. This chain links TRBV7-2 with TRBJ2-7, with D possibly TRBD1 on 6 matching bases. The CDR3 is 14 amino acids. The V end lost 1 base, the J end lost 3 bases, and 10 bases lay between the germline ends. Per germline, CDR1 SGHTA and CDR2 FQGNSA.

The CDR3 loop reads CASSPPTASGTEAFF. CDR3 coding DNA: TGTGCCAGCTCACCACCGACAGCTTCCGGGACAGAAGCTTTCTTT. The chain uses TRBV18 and TRBJ1-1, with a possible D match to TRBD1 (6 bases). Germline loops: CDR1 KGHSH, CDR2 LQKENI. CDR3 length: 15 residues. Trimming took 0 bases from V and 8 from J, leaving 16 bases between them. Complete variable domain (other parts from reference TRBV18 and TRBJ1-1): NAGVMQNPRHLVRRRGQEARLRCSPMKGHSHVYWYRQLPEEGLKFMVYLQKENIIDESGMPKERFSAEFPKEGPSILRIQQVVRGDSAAYFCASSPPTASGTEAFFGQGTRLTVV.

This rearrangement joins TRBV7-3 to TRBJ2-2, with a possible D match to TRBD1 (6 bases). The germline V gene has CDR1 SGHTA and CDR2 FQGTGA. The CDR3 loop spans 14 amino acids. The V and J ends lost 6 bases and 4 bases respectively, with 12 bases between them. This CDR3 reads CASSPGDITGELFF. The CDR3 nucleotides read TGTGCCAGCAGTCCCGGGGACATCACCGGGGAGCTGTTTTTT.

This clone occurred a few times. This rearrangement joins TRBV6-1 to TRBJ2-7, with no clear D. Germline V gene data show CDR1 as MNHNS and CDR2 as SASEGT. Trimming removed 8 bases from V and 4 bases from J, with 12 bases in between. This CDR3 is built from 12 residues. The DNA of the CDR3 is TGTGCCAGCCGATCTTCATTGTACGAGCAGTACTTC. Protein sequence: CASRSSLYEQYF.

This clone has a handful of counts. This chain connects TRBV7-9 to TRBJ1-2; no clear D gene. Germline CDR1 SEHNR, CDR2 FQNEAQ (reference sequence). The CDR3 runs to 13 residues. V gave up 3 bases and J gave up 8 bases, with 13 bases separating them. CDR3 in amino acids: CASSFVGGGGYTF. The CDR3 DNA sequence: TGTGCCAGCAGCTTTGTAGGAGGTGGCGGCTACACCTTC. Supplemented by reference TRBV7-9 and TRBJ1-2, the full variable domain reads DTGVSQNPRHKITKRGQNVTFRCDPISEHNRLYWYRQTLGQGPEFLTYFQNEAQLEKSRLLSDRFSAERPKGSFSTLEIQRTEQGDSAMYLCASSFVGGGGYTFGSGTRLTVV.

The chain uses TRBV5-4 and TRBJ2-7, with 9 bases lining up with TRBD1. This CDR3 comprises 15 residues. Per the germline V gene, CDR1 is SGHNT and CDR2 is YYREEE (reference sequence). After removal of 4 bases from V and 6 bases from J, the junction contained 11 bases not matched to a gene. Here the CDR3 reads CASSPNRDRESEQYF. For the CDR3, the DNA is TGTGCCAGCAGCCCCAACCGGGACAGGGAAAGCGAGCAGTACTTC.

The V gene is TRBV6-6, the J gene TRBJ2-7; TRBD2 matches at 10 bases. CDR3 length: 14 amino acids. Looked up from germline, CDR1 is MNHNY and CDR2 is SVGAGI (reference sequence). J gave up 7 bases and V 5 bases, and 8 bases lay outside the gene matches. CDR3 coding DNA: TGTGCCAGCAGTCACCCCACTAGCGGGAATGAGCAGTACTTC. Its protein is CASSHPTSGNEQYF.

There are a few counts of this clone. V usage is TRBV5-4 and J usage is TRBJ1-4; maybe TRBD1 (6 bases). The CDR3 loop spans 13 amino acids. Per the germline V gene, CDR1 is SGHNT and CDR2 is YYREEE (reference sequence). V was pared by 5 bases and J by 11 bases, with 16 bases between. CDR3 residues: CASRLNRDGKLFF. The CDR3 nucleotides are TGTGCCAGCAGACTGAACAGGGATGGGAAACTGTTTTTT.

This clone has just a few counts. The CDR3 nucleotides read TGTGCCAGCACGGGACTAGCGGGAGGAAAGGTTCAGACCGGGGAGCTGTTTTTT. Translating it yields CASTGLAGGKVQTGELFF. This chain connects TRBV27 to TRBJ2-2, with TRBD2 identical over 15 bases. CDR3 length: 18 residues. V was pared by 7 bases and J by 5 bases, with 11 bases of the junction left unmatched. Germline V gene lookup returns CDR1 MNHEY and CDR2 SMNVEV (reference sequence).

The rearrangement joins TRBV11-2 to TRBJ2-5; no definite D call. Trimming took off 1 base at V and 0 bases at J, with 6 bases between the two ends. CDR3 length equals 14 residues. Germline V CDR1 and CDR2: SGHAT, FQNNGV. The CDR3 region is CASSLGQYQETQYF. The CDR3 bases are TGTGCCAGCAGCTTAGGGCAGTACCAAGAGACCCAGTACTTC.

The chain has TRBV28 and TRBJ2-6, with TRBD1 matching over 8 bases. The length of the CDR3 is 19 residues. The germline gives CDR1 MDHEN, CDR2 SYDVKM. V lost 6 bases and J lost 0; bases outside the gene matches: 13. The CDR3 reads CASRGTGYSHTSGANVLTF. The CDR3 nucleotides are TGTGCCAGCAGAGGGACAGGTTACTCCCACACCTCTGGGGCCAACGTCCTGACTTTC.

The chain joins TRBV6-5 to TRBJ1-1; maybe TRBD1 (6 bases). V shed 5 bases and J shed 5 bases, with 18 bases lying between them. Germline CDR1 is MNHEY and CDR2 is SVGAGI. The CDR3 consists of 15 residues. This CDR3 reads CASSTLGGGKTEAFF. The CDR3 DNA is TGTGCCAGCAGTACCCTGGGGGGGGGCAAAACTGAAGCTTTCTTT.

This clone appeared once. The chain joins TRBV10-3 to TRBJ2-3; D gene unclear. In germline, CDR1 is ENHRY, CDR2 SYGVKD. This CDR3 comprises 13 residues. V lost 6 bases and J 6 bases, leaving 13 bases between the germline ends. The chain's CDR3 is CAISGSPADTQYF. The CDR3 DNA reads TGTGCCATCAGCGGCAGTCCTGCGGATACGCAGTATTTT.

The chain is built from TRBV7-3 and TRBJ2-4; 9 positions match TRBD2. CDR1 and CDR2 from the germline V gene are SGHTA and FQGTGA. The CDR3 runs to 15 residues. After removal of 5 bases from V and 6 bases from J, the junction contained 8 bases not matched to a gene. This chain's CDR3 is CASSDGLAYGNIQYF. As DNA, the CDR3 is TGTGCCAGCAGCGATGGACTAGCGTATGGAAACATTCAGTACTTC. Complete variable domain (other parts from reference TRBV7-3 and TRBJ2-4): GAGVSQTPSNKVTEKGKYVELRCDPISGHTALYWYRQSLGQGPEFLIYFQGTGAADDSGLPNDRFFAVRPEGSVSTLKIQRTERGDSAVYLCASSDGLAYGNIQYFGAGTRLSVL.

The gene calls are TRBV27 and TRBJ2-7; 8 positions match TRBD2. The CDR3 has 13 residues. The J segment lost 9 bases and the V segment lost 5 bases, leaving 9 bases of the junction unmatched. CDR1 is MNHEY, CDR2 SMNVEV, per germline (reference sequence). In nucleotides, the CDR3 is TGTGCCAGCAGTCCGGCGGGGGGAGGGTTGCAGTACTTC. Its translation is CASSPAGGGLQYF.

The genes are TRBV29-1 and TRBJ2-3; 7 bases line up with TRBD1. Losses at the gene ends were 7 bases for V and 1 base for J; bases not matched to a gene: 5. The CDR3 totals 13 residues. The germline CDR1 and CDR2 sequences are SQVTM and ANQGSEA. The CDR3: CSARGPGTDTQYF. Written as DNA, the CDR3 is TGCAGCGCGAGGGGGCCAGGCACAGATACGCAGTATTTT.